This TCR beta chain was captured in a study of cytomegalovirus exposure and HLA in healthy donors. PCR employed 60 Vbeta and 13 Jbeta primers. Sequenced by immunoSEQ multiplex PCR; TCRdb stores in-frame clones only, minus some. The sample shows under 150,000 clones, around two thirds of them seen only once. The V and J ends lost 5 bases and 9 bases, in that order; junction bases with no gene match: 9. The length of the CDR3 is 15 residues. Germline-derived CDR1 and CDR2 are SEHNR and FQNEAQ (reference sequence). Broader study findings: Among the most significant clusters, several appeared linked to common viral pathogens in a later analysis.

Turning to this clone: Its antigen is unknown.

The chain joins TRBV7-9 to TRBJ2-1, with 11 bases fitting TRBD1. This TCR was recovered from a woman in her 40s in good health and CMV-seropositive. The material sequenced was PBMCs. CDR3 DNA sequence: TGTGCCAGCAGCCTCGCCTTGGACAGGGGGCTTGAGCAGTTCTTC. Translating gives CASSLALDRGLEQFF.